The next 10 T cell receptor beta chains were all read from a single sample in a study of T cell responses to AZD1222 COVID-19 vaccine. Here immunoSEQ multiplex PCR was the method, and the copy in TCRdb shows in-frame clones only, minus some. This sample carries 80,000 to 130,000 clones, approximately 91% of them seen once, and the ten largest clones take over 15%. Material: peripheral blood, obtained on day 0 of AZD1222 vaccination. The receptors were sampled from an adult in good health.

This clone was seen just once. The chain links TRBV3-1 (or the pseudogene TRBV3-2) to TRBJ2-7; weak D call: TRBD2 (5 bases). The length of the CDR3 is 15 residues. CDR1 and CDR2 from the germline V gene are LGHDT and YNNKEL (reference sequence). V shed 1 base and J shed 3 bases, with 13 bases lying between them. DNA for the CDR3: TGTGCCAGCAGCCAAGTAGGAACCGGGAACTACGAGCAGTACTTC. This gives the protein CASSQVGTGNYEQYF.

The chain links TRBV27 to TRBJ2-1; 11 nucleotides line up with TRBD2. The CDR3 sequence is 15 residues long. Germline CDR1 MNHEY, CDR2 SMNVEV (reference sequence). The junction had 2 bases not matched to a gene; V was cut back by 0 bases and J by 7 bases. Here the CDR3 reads CASSLSASGGNEQFF. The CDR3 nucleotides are TGTGCCAGCAGTTTATCGGCTAGCGGGGGGAATGAGCAGTTCTTC.

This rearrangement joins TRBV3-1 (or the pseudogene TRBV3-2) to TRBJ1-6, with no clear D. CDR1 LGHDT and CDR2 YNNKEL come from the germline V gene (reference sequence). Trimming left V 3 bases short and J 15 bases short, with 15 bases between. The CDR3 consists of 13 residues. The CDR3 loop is CASSHSRSTFLHF. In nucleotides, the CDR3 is TGTGCCAGCAGCCATTCAAGATCCACCTTCCTCCACTTT.

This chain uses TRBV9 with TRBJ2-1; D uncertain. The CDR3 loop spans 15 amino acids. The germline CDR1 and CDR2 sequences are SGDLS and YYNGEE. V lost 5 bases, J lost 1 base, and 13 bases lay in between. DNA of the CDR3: TGTGCCAGCAGAGCAGTAGGGAATTCCTACAATGAGCAGTTCTTC. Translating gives CASRAVGNSYNEQFF.

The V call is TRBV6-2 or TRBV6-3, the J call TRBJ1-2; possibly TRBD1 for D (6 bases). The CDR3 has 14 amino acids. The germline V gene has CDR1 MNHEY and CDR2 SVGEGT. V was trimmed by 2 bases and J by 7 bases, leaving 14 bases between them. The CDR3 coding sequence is TGTGCCAGCAGTTACGCATCAGGGGTAATTGGCTACACCTTC. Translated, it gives CASSYASGVIGYTF.

For the CDR3, the DNA is TGTGCCAGCAGCTTTAAGAGTTACACTGAAGCTTTCTTT. It encodes CASSFKSYTEAFF. This sequence joins TRBV5-8 and TRBJ1-1; no firm D call. This CDR3 region has 13 residues. Germline CDR1 SGHTS, CDR2 YDEGEE. Trimming took off 2 bases at V and 3 bases at J, with 8 bases between the two ends.

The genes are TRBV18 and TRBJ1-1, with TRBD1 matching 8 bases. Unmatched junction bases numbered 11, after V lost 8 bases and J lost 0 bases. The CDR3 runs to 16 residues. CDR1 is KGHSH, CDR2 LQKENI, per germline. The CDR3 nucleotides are TGTGCCAGCCACGGACAGGGCGGTTATTTGAACACTGAAGCTTTCTTT. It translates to CASHGQGGYLNTEAFF. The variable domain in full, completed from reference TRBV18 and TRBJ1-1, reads NAGVMQNPRHLVRRRGQEARLRCSPMKGHSHVYWYRQLPEEGLKFMVYLQKENIIDESGMPKERFSAEFPKEGPSILRIQQVVRGDSAAYFCASHGQGGYLNTEAFFGQGTRLTVV.

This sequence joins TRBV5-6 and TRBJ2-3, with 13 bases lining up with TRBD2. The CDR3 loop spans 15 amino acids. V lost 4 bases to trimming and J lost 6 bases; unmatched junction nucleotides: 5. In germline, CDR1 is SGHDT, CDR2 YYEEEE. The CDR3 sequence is CASSRGLAGVDTQYF. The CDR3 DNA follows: TGTGCCAGCAGCCGAGGACTAGCGGGAGTGGATACGCAGTATTTT.

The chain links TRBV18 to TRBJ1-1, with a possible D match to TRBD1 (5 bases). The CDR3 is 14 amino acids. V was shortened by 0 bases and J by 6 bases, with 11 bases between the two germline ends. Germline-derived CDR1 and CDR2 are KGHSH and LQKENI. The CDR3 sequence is CASSPPGGRAEAFF. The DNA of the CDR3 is TGTGCCAGCTCACCACCTGGGGGGAGGGCTGAAGCTTTCTTT.

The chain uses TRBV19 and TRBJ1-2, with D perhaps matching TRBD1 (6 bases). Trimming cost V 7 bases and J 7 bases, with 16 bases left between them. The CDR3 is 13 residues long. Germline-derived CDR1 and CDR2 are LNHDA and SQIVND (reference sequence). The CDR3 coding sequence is TGTGCCAGTACTACAGGGTATTCAACTGGCTACACCTTC. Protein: CASTTGYSTGYTF. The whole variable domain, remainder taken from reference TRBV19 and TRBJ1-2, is DGGITQSPKYLFRKEGQNVTLSCEQNLNHDAMYWYRQDPGQGLRLIYYSQIVNDFQKGDIAEGYSVSREKKESFPLTVTSAQKNPTAFYLCASTTGYSTGYTFGSGTRLTVV.